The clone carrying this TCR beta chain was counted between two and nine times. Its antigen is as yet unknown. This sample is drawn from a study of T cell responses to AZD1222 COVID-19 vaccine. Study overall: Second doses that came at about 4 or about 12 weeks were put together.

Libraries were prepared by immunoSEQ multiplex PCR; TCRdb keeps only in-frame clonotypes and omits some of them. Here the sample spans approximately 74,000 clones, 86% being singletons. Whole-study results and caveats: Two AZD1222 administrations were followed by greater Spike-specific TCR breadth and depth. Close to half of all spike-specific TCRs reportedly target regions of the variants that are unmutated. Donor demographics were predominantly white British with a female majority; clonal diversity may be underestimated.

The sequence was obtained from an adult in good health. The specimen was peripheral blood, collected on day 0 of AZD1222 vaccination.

Here the CDR3 reads CASSLAVEGTDTQYF. The CDR3, as DNA: TGCGCCAGCAGCTTGGCCGTCGAGGGCACAGATACGCAGTATTTT. The rearrangement uses TRBV5-1 and TRBJ2-3; D is unresolved. Trimming stripped 0 bases from V and 1 base from J, with 9 bases between. Germline V lookup: CDR1 SGHRS, CDR2 YFSETQ. The CDR3 contains 15 residues. Combining the CDR3 with reference TRBV5-1 and TRBJ2-3 gives the whole variable domain KAGVTQTPRYLIKTRGQQVTLSCSPISGHRSVSWYQQTPGQGLQFLFEYFSETQRNKGNFPGRFSGRQFSNSRSEMNVSTLELGDSALYLCASSLAVEGTDTQYFGPGTRLTVL.